This is a list of T cell receptor beta chains from one sample in a study of T cell repertoires in cytomegalovirus infection. TCRdb called the reads again in MiXCR, with one record for every CDR3 protein. The sample records 450,000 to 600,000 distinct CDR3 sequences, about 33% being singletons. What these receptors recognize is not known. Sequencing used cultured PBMCs, obtained from culture after CMV antigen stimulation. These receptors all come from a human donor in good health (CMV status not recorded). Some clones in this sample may be carry-over from other donors' samples. Both conserved end residues are part of each CDR3. Each record gives: clone size, J gene, V gene, D gene, CDR3 protein, CDR3 DNA. The D gene is left open where the match is weak. Clone size is stated in some rows and not others, as once, few, many or a class when expanded.

abundance: .
j_gene: TRBJ2-1
v_gene: TRBV29-1
d_gene: .
CDR3aa: CSVGTEPNEQFF
CDR3nt: TGCAGCGTCGGGACCGAACCCAATGAGCAGTTCTTC

abundance: .
j_gene: TRBJ2-1
v_gene: TRBV7-2
d_gene: .
CDR3aa: CASSLIPGEYNEQFF
CDR3nt: TGTGCCAGCAGCTTAATCCCGGGAGAGTACAATGAGCAGTTCTTC

abundance: .
j_gene: TRBJ2-7
v_gene: TRBV28
d_gene: TRBD2
CDR3aa: CASSSPRRGALEQYF
CDR3nt: TGTGCCAGCAGTTCCCCCCGGCGGGGGGCTCTCGAGCAGTACTTC

abundance: .
j_gene: TRBJ1-2
v_gene: TRBV28
d_gene: .
CDR3aa: CASSPTQHYGYTF
CDR3nt: TGTGCCAGCAGTCCAACCCAGCACTATGGCTACACCTTC

abundance: few
j_gene: TRBJ2-3
v_gene: TRBV6-5
d_gene: .
CDR3aa: CASSYVGASGTDTQYF
CDR3nt: TGTGCCAGCAGTTACGTCGGGGCTTCGGGGACAGATACGCAGTATTTT

abundance: many
j_gene: TRBJ2-3
v_gene: TRBV7-2
d_gene: TRBD2
CDR3aa: CASSYSGRRTDTQYF
CDR3nt: TGTGCCAGCAGTTATAGCGGGAGGCGCACAGATACGCAGTATTTT

abundance: .
j_gene: TRBJ2-2
v_gene: TRBV20-1
d_gene: TRBD2
CDR3aa: CSARHGTSGNTGELFF
CDR3nt: TGCAGTGCTAGACACGGGACTAGCGGAAACACCGGGGAGCTGTTTTTT

abundance: .
j_gene: TRBJ2-7
v_gene: TRBV12-3/TRBV12-4
d_gene: .
CDR3aa: CASTLLGGMGRSEQYF
CDR3nt: TGTGCCAGCACCCTCCTTGGGGGGATGGGTAGAAGCGAGCAGTACTTC

abundance: .
j_gene: TRBJ1-1
v_gene: TRBV11-2
d_gene: TRBD1
CDR3aa: CASSPPGGARLNTEAFF
CDR3nt: TGTGCCAGCAGCCCCCCAGGGGGCGCGAGGTTGAACACTGAAGCTTTCTTT

abundance: .
j_gene: TRBJ2-7
v_gene: TRBV28
d_gene: TRBD1
CDR3aa: CASRTSGQGAYEQYF
CDR3nt: TGTGCCAGCAGAACGTCGGGACAGGGAGCCTACGAGCAGTACTTC

abundance: few
j_gene: TRBJ2-5
v_gene: TRBV12-3/TRBV12-4
d_gene: .
CDR3aa: CASSRDRSPQETQYF
CDR3nt: TGTGCCAGCAGCCGGGACCGAAGCCCCCAAGAGACCCAGTACTTC

abundance: .
j_gene: TRBJ2-6
v_gene: TRBV28
d_gene: .
CDR3aa: CASSGSSGANVLTF
CDR3nt: TGTGCCAGCAGTGGCAGCTCTGGGGCCAACGTCCTGACTTTC

abundance: .
j_gene: TRBJ2-5
v_gene: TRBV5-4
d_gene: .
CDR3aa: CASSFNYKETQYF
CDR3nt: TGTGCCAGCAGCTTCAACTACAAGGAGACCCAGTACTTC

abundance: few
j_gene: TRBJ1-2
v_gene: TRBV4-3
d_gene: .
CDR3aa: CASSRIGVGVEGYTF
CDR3nt: TGCGCCAGCAGCCGTATAGGCGTGGGTGTGGAGGGCTACACCTTC

abundance: .
j_gene: TRBJ2-7
v_gene: TRBV12-3/TRBV12-4
d_gene: TRBD2
CDR3aa: CASSGGTSGRSLYF
CDR3nt: TGTGCCAGCAGTGGGGGGACTAGCGGGAGAAGTTTGTACTTC

abundance: few
j_gene: TRBJ2-1
v_gene: TRBV7-8
d_gene: TRBD1
CDR3aa: CASSSRDRDNEQFF
CDR3nt: TGTGCCAGCAGCTCCCGGGACAGGGACAATGAGCAGTTCTTC

abundance: once
j_gene: TRBJ2-1
v_gene: TRBV10-3
d_gene: .
CDR3aa: CAISSSSGVGDEQFF
CDR3nt: TGTGCCATCAGCTCTAGCAGTGGGGTAGGGGATGAGCAGTTCTTC

abundance: few
j_gene: TRBJ2-2
v_gene: TRBV24-1
d_gene: TRBD1
CDR3aa: CATSDYTQGTGGELFF
CDR3nt: TGTGCCACCAGTGATTACACACAGGGGACCGGCGGGGAGCTGTTTTTT

abundance: few
j_gene: TRBJ1-1
v_gene: TRBV5-4
d_gene: TRBD1
CDR3aa: CASSLGQGRLPTMNTEAFF
CDR3nt: TGTGCCAGCAGCTTGGGACAGGGGAGATTACCTACCATGAACACTGAAGCTTTCTTT

abundance: many
j_gene: TRBJ2-3
v_gene: TRBV28
d_gene: TRBD2
CDR3aa: CASSLAGGPGTQYF
CDR3nt: TGTGCCAGCAGTTTAGCGGGAGGGCCCGGTACGCAGTATTTT

abundance: .
j_gene: TRBJ2-5
v_gene: TRBV28
d_gene: TRBD1
CDR3aa: CASSSDLQGLQTQYF
CDR3nt: TGTGCCAGCAGTTCGGACCTACAGGGGTTACAGACCCAGTACTTC

abundance: few
j_gene: TRBJ1-4
v_gene: TRBV7-2
d_gene: .
CDR3aa: CASSLGWRLDEKLFF
CDR3nt: TGTGCCAGCAGCTTAGGTTGGCGGTTGGATGAAAAACTGTTTTTT

abundance: .
j_gene: TRBJ1-2
v_gene: TRBV20-1
d_gene: .
CDR3aa: CSASDGGTRFYGYTF
CDR3nt: TGCAGTGCTAGCGACGGCGGGACACGATTTTATGGCTACACCTTC

abundance: .
j_gene: TRBJ2-2
v_gene: TRBV27
d_gene: .
CDR3aa: CASSLYSRATFTGELFF
CDR3nt: TGTGCCAGCAGTTTATATTCTCGCGCTACATTCACCGGGGAGCTGTTTTTT

abundance: .
j_gene: TRBJ1-2
v_gene: TRBV5-8
d_gene: .
CDR3aa: CASRARASYGYTF
CDR3nt: TGTGCCAGCAGAGCTCGAGCTTCCTATGGCTACACCTTC

abundance: .
j_gene: TRBJ2-5
v_gene: TRBV6-6
d_gene: TRBD2
CDR3aa: CASSYSWRLAGVLETQYF
CDR3nt: TGTGCCAGCAGTTACTCATGGCGACTAGCGGGAGTTTTAGAGACCCAGTACTTC

abundance: .
j_gene: TRBJ2-6
v_gene: TRBV12-3/TRBV12-4
d_gene: .
CDR3aa: CASSHTASGANVLTF
CDR3nt: TGTGCCAGCAGCCATACAGCCTCTGGGGCCAACGTCCTGACTTTC

abundance: few
j_gene: TRBJ2-7
v_gene: TRBV6-1
d_gene: TRBD2
CDR3aa: CASSGAGAPTYEQYF
CDR3nt: TGTGCCAGCAGTGGAGCGGGAGCACCAACCTACGAGCAGTACTTC

abundance: .
j_gene: TRBJ2-3
v_gene: TRBV29-1
d_gene: .
CDR3aa: CSVALIRDSASTDTQYF
CDR3nt: TGCAGCGTTGCCTTGATCCGGGACTCAGCCAGCACAGATACGCAGTATTTT

abundance: few
j_gene: TRBJ2-1
v_gene: TRBV7-2
d_gene: .
CDR3aa: CASSLDGGVLGSEQFF
CDR3nt: TGTGCCAGCAGCTTAGATGGGGGCGTCCTAGGCAGTGAGCAGTTCTTC

abundance: few
j_gene: TRBJ2-7
v_gene: TRBV10-3
d_gene: TRBD2
CDR3aa: CAIGAGEAEQYF
CDR3nt: TGTGCCATCGGGGCGGGAGAGGCGGAGCAGTACTTC

abundance: .
j_gene: TRBJ2-3
v_gene: TRBV10-3
d_gene: .
CDR3aa: CAISETRGAADTQYF
CDR3nt: TGTGCCATCAGTGAAACCCGCGGGGCCGCAGATACGCAGTATTTT

abundance: many
j_gene: TRBJ1-5
v_gene: TRBV20-1
d_gene: TRBD1
CDR3aa: CSADGRTGVMHF
CDR3nt: TGCAGTGCTGATGGGCGGACAGGGGTGATGCATTTT

abundance: .
j_gene: TRBJ2-1
v_gene: TRBV30
d_gene: TRBD2
CDR3aa: CAWRHPASGRYNEQFF
CDR3nt: TGTGCCTGGAGGCACCCGGCTAGCGGGAGATACAATGAGCAGTTCTTC

abundance: once
j_gene: TRBJ2-1
v_gene: TRBV11-2
d_gene: TRBD1
CDR3aa: CASSLDNGQGNEQFF
CDR3nt: TGTGCCAGCAGCTTAGATAACGGACAGGGAAATGAGCAGTTCTTC

abundance: few
j_gene: TRBJ1-1
v_gene: TRBV27
d_gene: .
CDR3aa: CASSLSGRNTEAFF
CDR3nt: TGTGCCAGCAGTTTATCAGGGAGGAACACTGAAGCTTTCTTT

abundance: .
j_gene: TRBJ1-2
v_gene: TRBV7-2
d_gene: .
CDR3aa: CASSLSPSNYGYTF
CDR3nt: TGTGCCAGCAGCCTAAGTCCTTCTAACTATGGCTACACCTTC

abundance: .
j_gene: TRBJ2-2
v_gene: TRBV19
d_gene: .
CDR3aa: CASSIIRAGTGELFF
CDR3nt: TGTGCCAGTAGTATCATCAGGGCCGGCACCGGGGAGCTGTTTTTT

abundance: .
j_gene: TRBJ1-1
v_gene: TRBV27
d_gene: TRBD1
CDR3aa: CASSRNPGQGRTEAFF
CDR3nt: TGTGCCAGCAGCCGAAACCCGGGACAGGGTAGGACTGAAGCTTTCTTT

abundance: many
j_gene: TRBJ2-1
v_gene: TRBV27
d_gene: .
CDR3aa: CASSFRGSSYNEQFF
CDR3nt: TGTGCCAGCAGTTTCCGGGGAAGCTCCTACAATGAGCAGTTCTTC

abundance: once
j_gene: TRBJ1-2
v_gene: TRBV30
d_gene: .
CDR3aa: CAWSQGYGYTF
CDR3nt: TGTGCCTGGAGCCAGGGCTATGGCTACACCTTC

abundance: .
j_gene: TRBJ2-1
v_gene: TRBV7-2
d_gene: TRBD2
CDR3aa: CASSATLAGGFNEQFF
CDR3nt: TGTGCCAGCAGCGCCACACTAGCGGGAGGGTTCAATGAGCAGTTCTTC